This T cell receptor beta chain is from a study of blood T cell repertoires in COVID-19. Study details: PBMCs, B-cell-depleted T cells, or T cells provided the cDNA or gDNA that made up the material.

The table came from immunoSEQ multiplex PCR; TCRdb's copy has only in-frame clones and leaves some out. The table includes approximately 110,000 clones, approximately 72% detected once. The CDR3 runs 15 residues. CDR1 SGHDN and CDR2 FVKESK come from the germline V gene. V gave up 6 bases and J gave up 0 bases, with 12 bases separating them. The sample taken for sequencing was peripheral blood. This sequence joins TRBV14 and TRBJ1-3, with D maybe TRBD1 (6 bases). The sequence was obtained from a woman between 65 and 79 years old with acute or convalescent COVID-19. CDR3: CASRNTGSSGNTIYF. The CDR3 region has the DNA TGTGCCAGCAGAAATACAGGGAGCTCTGGAAACACCATATATTTT.